This is a list of T cell receptor beta chains from one sample in a study of OX40 agonist ivuxolimab in advanced cancers. TCRdb's table, derived via immunoSEQ multiplex PCR, lists solely in-frame clones and lacks some. Among about 73,000 clones, just under 90% were seen once, and the ten largest hold roughly 0.56%. Sequenced material: CD4+ or CD8+ T cells sorted from blood, taken in a trial of the OX40 agonist ivuxolimab. The receptors derive from an adult with an advanced solid tumor such as melanoma, head and neck, liver or kidney cancer. CDR3s include the opening cysteine and the closing phenylalanine or tryptophan. The D gene is left open where the match is weak. Clone size is not always given. Where it is, it says once, few, many or a class for expanded clones.

-,-,TRBV18,TRBJ2-4,CASSPPAVRGIQYF,TGTGCCAGCTCACCACCTGCGGTCAGGGGCATTCAGTACTTC
-,TRBD1,TRBV19,TRBJ2-5,CASSTHRGPGETQYF,TGTGCCAGTAGTACTCACAGGGGGCCTGGAGAGACCCAGTACTTC
-,TRBD2,TRBV9,TRBJ2-2,CASSPWGLAGVGELFF,TGTGCCAGCAGCCCCTGGGGACTAGCGGGAGTCGGGGAGCTGTTTTTT
-,-,TRBV2,TRBJ2-4,CASRATGATKNIQYF,TGTGCCAGCAGGGCGACAGGCGCAACCAAAAACATTCAGTACTTC
-,-,TRBV5-6,TRBJ1-3,CASSLFFRVSSGNTIYF,TGTGCCAGCAGCTTGTTTTTCCGAGTGAGCTCTGGAAACACCATATATTTT
-,TRBD1,TRBV2,TRBJ1-2,CATNSDRGPFYGYTF,TGTGCCACGAATTCTGACAGGGGGCCCTTCTATGGCTACACCTTC
-,TRBD1,TRBV2,TRBJ2-2,CASRIRTGPGELFF,TGTGCCAGCCGGATAAGGACAGGGCCCGGGGAGCTGTTTTTT
-,-,TRBV5-1,TRBJ2-5,CASAAGETQYF,TGCGCCAGCGCGGCTGGGGAGACCCAGTACTTC
-,-,TRBV6-1,TRBJ1-3,CASRTAAGNTIYF,TGTGCCAGCAGGACCGCTGCTGGAAACACCATATATTTT
few,-,TRBV14,TRBJ2-7,CASSQYYSGHEQYF,TGTGCCAGCAGCCAATACTATTCAGGGCACGAGCAGTACTTC
-,-,TRBV2,TRBJ2-3,CASLGYGTDTQYF,TGTGCCAGCCTGGGGTACGGCACAGATACGCAGTATTTT
-,-,TRBV9,TRBJ2-5,CASSVGQGQETQYF,TGTGCCAGCAGCGTAGGGCAGGGCCAAGAGACCCAGTACTTC
once,-,TRBV7-8,TRBJ1-2,CASSFGKGPRNYGYTF,TGTGCCAGCAGCTTTGGGAAAGGACCCAGAAACTATGGCTACACCTTC
-,-,TRBV6-5,TRBJ2-3,CASSLRAWGTDTQYF,TGTGCCAGCAGCCTCCGAGCCTGGGGCACAGATACGCAGTATTTT
-,-,TRBV29-1,TRBJ1-2,CSVEDAPLANYGYTF,TGCAGCGTTGAAGATGCCCCATTAGCTAACTATGGCTACACCTTC
-,TRBD1,TRBV2,TRBJ1-5,CASSQTGRGDQPQHF,TGTGCCAGCAGTCAAACGGGCAGGGGGGATCAGCCCCAGCATTTT
-,-,TRBV5-1,TRBJ2-4,CASSRETAKNIQYF,TGCGCCAGCAGCAGGGAGACAGCAAAAAACATTCAGTACTTC
-,TRBD2,TRBV7-9,TRBJ2-7,CASSLLAGGEQYF,TGTGCCAGCAGCTTACTAGCGGGAGGCGAGCAGTACTTC
-,-,TRBV9,TRBJ2-2,CASSVSGTGELFF,TGTGCCAGCAGCGTATCTGGGACCGGGGAGCTGTTTTTT
once,TRBD1,TRBV5-6,TRBJ2-3,CASSSDRGHTDTQYF,TGTGCCAGCAGCTCCGACAGGGGGCACACAGATACGCAGTATTTT
-,-,TRBV15,TRBJ2-5,CATSRGARSGAQETQYF,TGTGCCACCAGCAGAGGAGCCAGGTCCGGAGCGCAAGAGACCCAGTACTTC
few,-,TRBV28,TRBJ1-5,CASSFSQLSQPQHF,TGTGCCAGCAGTTTTTCGCAGTTGAGTCAGCCCCAGCATTTT
-,TRBD1,TRBV30,TRBJ2-7,CASRTGGSYEQYF,TGTGCCTCCCGGACAGGGGGCTCCTACGAGCAGTACTTC
-,TRBD2,TRBV19,TRBJ2-2,CASSPLSGTWGGELFF,TGTGCCAGTAGTCCTCTTAGCGGGACTTGGGGCGGGGAGCTGTTTTTT
-,-,TRBV19,TRBJ1-1,CASSGRGPQNTEAFF,TGTGCCAGTAGTGGTAGGGGCCCCCAGAACACTGAAGCTTTCTTT
once,-,TRBV2,TRBJ2-4,CASSGQNLAKNIQYF,TGTGCCAGCAGCGGACAGAACTTAGCCAAAAACATTCAGTACTTC
-,-,TRBV30,TRBJ2-7,CAWIGDTSYEQYF,TGTGCCTGGATAGGGGACACTTCCTACGAGCAGTACTTC
-,-,TRBV10-1,TRBJ1-1,CASSESKYWGGDEAFF,TGCGCCAGCAGTGAGTCGAAATATTGGGGTGGGGATGAAGCTTTCTTT
-,-,TRBV28,TRBJ1-1,CASSFGGASTEAFF,TGTGCCAGCAGTTTTGGAGGGGCGAGCACTGAAGCTTTCTTT
-,TRBD2,TRBV7-9,TRBJ2-5,CASRLAGGETQYF,TGTGCCAGCAGACTAGCGGGAGGAGAGACCCAGTACTTC
-,TRBD1,TRBV27,TRBJ1-3,CASTHGQGANSGNTIYF,TGTGCCAGCACCCACGGACAGGGGGCGAATTCTGGAAACACCATATATTTT
-,-,TRBV5-1,TRBJ2-2,CASSLAERTGELFF,TGCGCCAGCAGCTTGGCCGAGAGGACCGGGGAGCTGTTTTTT
-,TRBD2,TRBV4-2,TRBJ2-2,CASSQDSLGGRRTGELFF,TGTGCCAGCAGCCAAGATAGTCTCGGCGGGAGGAGGACCGGGGAGCTGTTTTTT
once,TRBD2,TRBV12-5,TRBJ2-1,CASGLVIAGLGLHSYNEQFF,TGTGCTAGTGGTTTGGTAATAGCTGGACTAGGACTACACTCCTACAATGAGCAGTTCTTC
-,-,TRBV6-1,TRBJ1-5,CASSELGQPQHF,TGTGCCAGCAGTGAATTGGGTCAGCCCCAGCATTTT
few,TRBD1,TRBV30,TRBJ1-1,CAWSVRTGGLDTEAFF,TGTGCCTGGAGTGTACGGACAGGGGGTCTAGACACTGAAGCTTTCTTT
-,-,TRBV5-6,TRBJ1-2,CASSLSGPLGGYTF,TGTGCCAGCAGCTTGTCAGGCCCCTTAGGAGGCTACACCTTC
-,TRBD1,TRBV5-1,TRBJ1-4,CASSLAGTGGEKLFF,TGCGCCAGCAGCTTGGCCGGGACAGGGGGCGAAAAACTGTTTTTT
-,TRBD2,TRBV15,TRBJ2-1,CATSRDFAGGFNEQFF,TGTGCCACCAGCAGAGATTTTGCGGGAGGGTTCAATGAGCAGTTCTTC
few,-,TRBV5-1,TRBJ2-5,CASSTLTGGRETQYF,TGCGCCAGCAGCACGCTGACAGGAGGGCGAGAGACCCAGTACTTC
-,-,TRBV6-5,TRBJ2-1,CASSYSPTASYNEQFF,TGTGCCAGCAGTTACTCGCCTACGGCCTCCTACAATGAGCAGTTCTTC
-,-,TRBV18,TRBJ1-5,CASSQQGNQPQHF,TGTGCCAGCTCCCAGCAGGGAAATCAGCCCCAGCATTTT
-,-,TRBV7-3,TRBJ2-3,CASSLRGTGTDTQYF,TGTGCCAGCAGCTTAAGAGGAACAGGAACAGATACGCAGTATTTT
-,-,TRBV15,TRBJ1-5,CATSRDPSPHSQHF,TGTGCCACCAGCAGAGATCCCAGCCCCCATTCCCAGCATTTT
-,TRBD2,TRBV5-1,TRBJ2-1,CASSSGTSGNEQFF,TGCGCCAGCAGTTCCGGGACTAGCGGCAATGAGCAGTTCTTC